This T cell receptor beta chain was profiled in a study of T cells after yellow fever vaccination. Study as a whole: Among memory cells, EM, EMRA, CM and Tscm subsets were sorted using CD3, CD45RA, CCR7 and CD95. Fractions containing few cells were prepared with SMART-Seq v4 Ultra Low Input.

Study conclusions and caveats: There was a small share of clonotypes that showed up in both the CD4 and CD8 compartments.

Germline loops: CDR1 SGHTA, CDR2 FQGNSA. The CDR3 extends over 14 amino acids. The V segment lost 6 bases and the J segment 3 bases; nucleotides outside the gene matches: 8. MiXCR, applied by TCRdb to the 5' RACE reads, yields one record per CDR3 protein. Among around 60,000 distinct CDR3 sequences listed, about 5.2% were seen once. The rearrangement uses TRBV7-2 and TRBJ2-7; 7 bases map to TRBD1. This TCR derives from a young man who received the YFV17D yellow fever vaccine. The specimen was PBMCs, either bulk or a sorted T-cell subset (CD4+, CD8+, memory, or dextramer-sorted; not recorded which), collected on the day of the yellow fever booster vaccination. CDR3 sequence: CASSLGTASYEQYF. DNA for the CDR3: TGTGCCAGCAGTCTCGGGACAGCGAGCTACGAGCAGTACTTC.